These T cell receptor beta chains were read from a single sample in a study of technical replicates of blood from several donors. The method was immunoSEQ multiplex PCR; TCRdb's version includes in-frame clones alone and lacks a portion of them. Among 55,000 to 75,000 clones, 70% to 90% were seen once, and the ten largest hold about 5%. Sequenced sample: PBMCs. These receptors all come from a human donor in good health. Some clones in this sample may be carry-over from other donors' samples. Both conserved end residues are part of each CDR3. A D gene is named only where the DNA matches it firmly. Clone size appears in some rows only: once, few, many, or a class for an expanded clone.

once TRBJ2-7 TRBV10-3 - CAISGSDSVSYEQYF TGTGCCATCAGTGGCTCAGATTCCGTCTCCTACGAGCAGTACTTC
few TRBJ1-2 TRBV2 TRBD1 CASSRARDRNGYTF TGTGCCAGCAGTCGAGCTAGGGACAGGAACGGCTACACCTTC
- TRBJ2-5 TRBV7-6 - CASSSRGETQYF TGTGCCAGCAGCTCGAGGGGGGAGACCCAGTACTTC
medium-sized TRBJ2-3 TRBV4-2 TRBD2 CASSQTTSGSADTQYF TGTGCCAGCAGCCAGACGACTAGCGGGAGTGCAGATACGCAGTATTTT
- TRBJ2-5 TRBV7-2 TRBD2 CASSWTAGAGGETQYF TGTGCCAGCAGCTGGACAGCGGGGGCCGGTGGAGAGACCCAGTACTTC
- TRBJ2-7 TRBV19 TRBD1 CASSWTGDSYEQYF TGTGCCAGTAGTTGGACAGGGGATTCCTACGAGCAGTACTTC
- TRBJ1-2 TRBV27 - CASSPPGQGSGYTF TGTGCCAGCAGTCCCCCTGGCCAGGGGAGTGGCTACACCTTC
- TRBJ2-2 TRBV5-6 - CASSPNYGGDTGELFF TGTGCCAGCAGCCCTAACTACGGGGGTGATACCGGGGAGCTGTTTTTT
- TRBJ1-1 TRBV4-2 TRBD1 CASSHGEGGQVNTEAFF TGTGCCAGCAGCCACGGGGAAGGAGGACAGGTGAACACTGAAGCTTTCTTT
- TRBJ1-4 TRBV5-1 TRBD1 CASGRSEQGVEKLFF TGCGCCAGCGGGAGAAGTGAGCAGGGGGTTGAAAAACTGTTTTTT
- TRBJ2-7 TRBV29-1 TRBD1 CSVVQGAYEQYF TGCAGCGTTGTTCAGGGGGCCTACGAGCAGTACTTC
few TRBJ1-1 TRBV29-1 - CSALEHLEAFF TGCAGCGCTCTCGAACACCTTGAAGCTTTCTTT
- TRBJ1-2 TRBV18 TRBD1 CASVTTGATVGYTF TGTGCCAGCGTAACGACAGGGGCGACGGTTGGCTACACCTTC
- TRBJ1-6 TRBV28 TRBD1 CASRKWDRYSYNSPLHF TGTGCCAGCAGGAAGTGGGACAGGTACTCCTATAATTCACCCCTCCACTTT
- TRBJ2-7 TRBV10-1 - CVGREGLGPLSGEQYF TGCGTCGGGAGAGAGGGACTGGGGCCACTTTCTGGCGAGCAGTACTTC
once TRBJ1-5 TRBV7-2 - CASSLDRVSNQPQHF TGTGCCAGCAGCTTAGACAGGGTGAGCAATCAGCCCCAGCATTTT
- TRBJ1-3 TRBV11-2 TRBD1 CASSFTGGGNTIYF TGTGCCAGCAGCTTTACAGGGGGTGGAAACACCATATATTTT
- TRBJ2-7 TRBV30 - CAWTGSYEQYF TGTGCCTGGACAGGGTCGTACGAGCAGTACTTC
- TRBJ1-1 TRBV7-2 TRBD1 CASSLGQGRLVTEAFF TGTGCCAGCAGCTTAGGACAGGGTAGGTTAGTAACTGAAGCTTTCTTT
- TRBJ2-1 TRBV11-3 TRBD1 CASSLHGQGDNEQFF TGTGCCAGCAGCTTACACGGCCAGGGGGACAATGAGCAGTTCTTC
few TRBJ1-4 TRBV29-1 TRBD1 CSVNRGGEKLFF TGCAGCGTTAACAGGGGCGGCGAAAAACTGTTTTTT
once TRBJ2-3 TRBV11-2 - CASSGGTAADTQYF TGTGCCAGCAGCGGGGGGACCGCCGCAGATACGCAGTATTTT
- TRBJ1-1 TRBV27 TRBD1 CASSLLGQGGMNTEAFF TGTGCCAGCAGTTTGTTGGGACAGGGGGGCATGAACACTGAAGCTTTCTTT
- TRBJ1-4 TRBV15 - CATSRDGGTEKLFF TGTGCCACCAGCAGAGATGGGGGGACTGAAAAACTGTTTTTT
- TRBJ1-2 TRBV6-5 - CASSYSGFSGGYTF TGTGCCAGCAGTTATAGTGGATTCTCCGGGGGCTACACCTTC
- TRBJ1-1 TRBV6-1 - CASTGEGTRNTEAFF TGTGCCAGCACCGGGGAGGGGACGCGGAACACTGAAGCTTTCTTT
few TRBJ1-6 TRBV15 - CATGDRGNNSPLHF TGTGCCACCGGGGATCGGGGTAATAATTCACCCCTCCACTTT
- TRBJ1-2 TRBV10-3 TRBD1 CAISGRVVPGQGESYGYTF TGTGCCATCAGTGGTCGAGTTGTCCCGGGACAGGGGGAAAGTTATGGCTACACCTTC
- TRBJ2-2 TRBV7-7 - CASSPSGTGTGELFF TGTGCCAGCAGCCCAAGCGGGACAGGCACCGGGGAGCTGTTTTTT
- TRBJ1-1 TRBV2 - CASTTDLNTEAFF TGTGCCAGCACCACAGATTTGAACACTGAAGCTTTCTTT
- TRBJ2-1 TRBV7-9 - CASSSTWGREQFF TGTGCCAGCAGCTCAACATGGGGGAGGGAGCAGTTCTTC
- TRBJ1-4 TRBV5-8 - CASSRGGRGVEKLFF TGTGCCAGCAGCCGCGGGGGGAGAGGCGTAGAAAAACTGTTTTTT
- TRBJ2-3 TRBV5-6 TRBD2 CASSPGLDTDTQYF TGTGCCAGCAGCCCCGGACTAGACACAGATACGCAGTATTTT
- TRBJ2-5 TRBV5-4 TRBD2 CASSSLAGGRGETQYF TGTGCCAGCAGTTCCCTAGCGGGGGGCCGGGGGGAGACCCAGTACTTC
- TRBJ2-3 TRBV4-2 TRBD2 CASSQEAGGGTDTQYF TGTGCCAGCAGCCAAGAGGCGGGGGGGGGCACAGATACGCAGTATTTT
- TRBJ1-2 TRBV18 - CASSPGGLYGYTF TGTGCCAGCTCACCCGGGGGACTCTATGGCTACACCTTC
- TRBJ2-1 TRBV27 TRBD2 CASSLRDYGYEQFF TGTGCCAGCAGTCTCCGGGACTATGGGTATGAGCAGTTCTTC
- TRBJ1-2 TRBV7-3 TRBD1 CASSLRRTGDYGYTF TGTGCCAGCAGCTTAAGAAGGACAGGGGACTATGGCTACACCTTC
- TRBJ1-4 TRBV5-1 - CASRGSEKLFF TGCGCCAGCAGGGGGAGCGAAAAACTGTTTTTT
- TRBJ2-1 TRBV27 TRBD2 CASSTGTSGNEQFF TGTGCCAGCAGTACGGGGACTAGCGGCAATGAGCAGTTCTTC
once TRBJ2-3 TRBV7-9 TRBD2 CASSLPGSGNSYTDTQYF TGTGCCAGCAGCTTACCGGGTAGCGGGAACTCCTACACAGATACGCAGTATTTT
- TRBJ2-2 TRBV7-7 - CASSPSYGSRGGELFF TGTGCCAGCAGCCCCTCTTATGGGTCTAGAGGGGGGGAGCTGTTTTTT
- TRBJ2-2 TRBV11-3 - CASSLSVGSGNTGELFF TGTGCCAGCAGCTTAAGTGTCGGGTCGGGAAACACCGGGGAGCTGTTTTTT
- TRBJ1-4 TRBV25-1 - CASSESTATNEKLFF TGTGCCAGCAGTGAGTCGACTGCAACTAATGAAAAACTGTTTTTT
- TRBJ1-1 TRBV15 - CATSREQMNTEAFF TGTGCCACCAGCAGAGAACAGATGAACACTGAAGCTTTCTTT